Sequencing of this T cell receptor beta chain was carried out in a study of shared clonotypes between healthy human individuals. Study-wide results and caveats: Naive subsets typically showed greater estimated richness than memory subsets.

Authors' processing steps: Junction-only immunoSEQ sequences carried no quality scores, so filtering differed. Libraries were prepared by immunoSEQ multiplex PCR; TCRdb keeps only in-frame clonotypes and omits some of them. V, J and clone size derive from that table, while D and trimming were established from the DNA sequence. The table shows some 1 million clones, with around 74% occurring only once. Germline V gene sequence: CDR1 MDHEN, CDR2 SYDVKM. The germline V and J ends were trimmed by 5 bases and 0 bases, with 10 bases remaining between them. This CDR3 has 14 amino acids. A word on this clone: Its cognate antigen is unknown.

The chain uses TRBV28 and TRBJ1-2; D not resolved. Sequencing was carried out using memory CD4+ T cells sorted from blood. Specified subset: CD45RA-negative fraction. The clonotype was recovered from a young man in good health. CDR3 residues: CASSRVAANYGYTF. The CDR3 nucleotides are TGTGCCAGCAGTCGGGTTGCAGCTAACTATGGCTACACCTTC.